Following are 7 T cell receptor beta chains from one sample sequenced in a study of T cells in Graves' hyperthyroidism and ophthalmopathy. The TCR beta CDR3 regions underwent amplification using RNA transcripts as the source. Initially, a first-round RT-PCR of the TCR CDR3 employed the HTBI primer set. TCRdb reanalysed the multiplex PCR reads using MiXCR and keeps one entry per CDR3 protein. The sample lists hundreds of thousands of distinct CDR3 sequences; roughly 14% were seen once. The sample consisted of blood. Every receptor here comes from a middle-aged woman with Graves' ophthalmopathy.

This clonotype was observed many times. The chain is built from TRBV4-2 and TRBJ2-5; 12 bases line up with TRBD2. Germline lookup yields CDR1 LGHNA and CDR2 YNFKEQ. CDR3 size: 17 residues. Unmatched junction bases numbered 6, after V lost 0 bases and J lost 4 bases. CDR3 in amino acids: CASSQDPGLAGTETQYF. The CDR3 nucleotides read TGTGCCAGCAGCCAAGACCCGGGACTAGCGGGTACAGAGACCCAGTACTTC.

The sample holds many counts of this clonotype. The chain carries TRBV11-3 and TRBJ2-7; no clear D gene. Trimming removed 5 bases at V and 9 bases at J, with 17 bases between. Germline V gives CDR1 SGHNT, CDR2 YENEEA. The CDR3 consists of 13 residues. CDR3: CASSPDRRDVQYF. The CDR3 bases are TGTGCCAGCAGCCCGGACCGTAGAGACGTGCAGTACTTC. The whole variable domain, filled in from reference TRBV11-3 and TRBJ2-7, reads EAGVVQSPRYKIIEKKQPVAFWCNPISGHNTLYWYLQNLGQGPELLIRYENEEAVDDSQLPKDRFSAERLKGVDSTLKIQPAELGDSAVYLCASSPDRRDVQYFGPGTRLTVT.

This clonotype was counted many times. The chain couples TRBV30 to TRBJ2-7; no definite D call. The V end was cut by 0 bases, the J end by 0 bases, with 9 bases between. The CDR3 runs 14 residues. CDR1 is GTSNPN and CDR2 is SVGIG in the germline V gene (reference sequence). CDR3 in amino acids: CAWSVGGSSYEQYF. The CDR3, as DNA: TGTGCCTGGAGTGTCGGCGGTAGCTCCTACGAGCAGTACTTC.

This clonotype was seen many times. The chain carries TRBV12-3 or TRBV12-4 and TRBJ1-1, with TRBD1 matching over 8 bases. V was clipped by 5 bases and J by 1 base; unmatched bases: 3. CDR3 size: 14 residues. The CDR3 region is CASSDRGRNTEAFF. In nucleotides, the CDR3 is TGTGCCAGCAGTGACAGGGGACGGAACACTGAAGCTTTCTTT.

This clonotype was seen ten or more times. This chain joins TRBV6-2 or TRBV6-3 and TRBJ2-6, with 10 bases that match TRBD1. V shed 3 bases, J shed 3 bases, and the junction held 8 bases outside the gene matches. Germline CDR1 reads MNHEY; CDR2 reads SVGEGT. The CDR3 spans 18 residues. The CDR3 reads CASSYFRQGAYGANVLTF. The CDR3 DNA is TGTGCCAGCAGTTATTTCAGACAGGGGGCTTATGGGGCCAACGTCCTGACTTTC.

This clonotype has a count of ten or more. The CDR3 here is CATTRSYGYTF. The CDR3 DNA reads TGTGCCACCACAAGATCTTATGGCTACACCTTC. The chain carries TRBV28 and TRBJ1-2; no definite D call. V was trimmed by 10 bases and J by 5 bases, leaving 11 bases between them. This CDR3 is 11 amino acids long. Germline assignment: CDR1 MDHEN and CDR2 SYDVKM.

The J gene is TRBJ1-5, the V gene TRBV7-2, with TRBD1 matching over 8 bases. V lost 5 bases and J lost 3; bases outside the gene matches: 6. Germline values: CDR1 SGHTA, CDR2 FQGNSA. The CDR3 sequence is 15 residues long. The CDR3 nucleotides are TGTGCCAGCAGCCCCGACAGGGGAAACAATCAGCCCCAGCATTTT. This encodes CASSPDRGNNQPQHF.